The clone carrying this TCR beta chain appeared a single time. Its target is not known. The data stem from a study of CD8 T cells in Susac syndrome. Study in general: At the time of blood draw, patients with Susac syndrome were therapy-naive, receiving corticosteroids, or receiving intravenous immunoglobulin alone. Notes on the study in general: Clonal expansion was absent from the CD4+ T cell repertoires in Susac syndrome.

RNA in amounts of roughly 0.5 to 1 ug was reverse transcribed with random hexamers. TCRdb independently ran MiXCR on the immunoSEQ multiplex PCR reads; one entry per CDR3 protein. The profile covers just over 150,000 distinct CDR3 sequences, with 85% to 95% appearing a single time and 0.15% to 0.2% taken by the ten largest. The specimen sequenced was CD4+ T cells from PBMCs. The clonotype comes from a human donor with Susac syndrome.

CDR3 amino acids: CASSPWTGEAYGYTF. CDR3 nucleotides: TGTGCCAGCAGTCCCTGGACAGGGGAGGCCTATGGCTACACCTTC. This chain joins TRBV12-3 or TRBV12-4 and TRBJ1-2; 9 positions agree with TRBD1. The CDR3 is 15 residues long. J gave up 4 bases and V 5 bases, and 8 bases lay outside the gene matches.